Listed below are T cell receptor beta chains from one sample, sequenced in a study of blood T cell repertoires in COVID-19. The assay was immunoSEQ multiplex PCR, and TCRdb's table has in-frame clones only and misses some. The sample holds about 160,000 clones, just under 80% seen once. Sample: peripheral blood. Receptor source: an elderly woman with acute or convalescent COVID-19. CDR3s include the opening cysteine and the closing phenylalanine or tryptophan. The D gene is left open where the match is weak. Rows give clone size only sometimes, using once, few, many, or a class for an expanded clone.

V	size	D	J	length	DNA	CDR3
TRBV3-1/TRBV3-2	few	.	TRBJ1-4	14	TGTGCCAGCAGCCAAGTAAACAGAGGGGAAAAACTGTTTTTT	CASSQVNRGEKLFF
TRBV28	.	.	TRBJ2-7	13	TGTGCCAGTTCGCGGGGCGCTTCTTACGAGCAGTACTTC	CASSRGASYEQYF
TRBV6-5	.	.	TRBJ1-5	13	TGTGCCAGCAGCACTCGGTTCGATCAGCCCCAGCATTTT	CASSTRFDQPQHF
TRBV15	few	.	TRBJ2-7	16	TGTGCCACCAGCAGAGGGCCGGGGGAGTGGTCCTACGAGCAGTACTTC	CATSRGPGEWSYEQYF
TRBV27	.	.	TRBJ1-1	14	TGTGCCAGCAGTTCAAACGGGATCCTCAGAGAAGCTTTCTTT	CASSSNGILREAFF
TRBV28	.	TRBD1	TRBJ2-7	16	TGTGCCAGCAGTTTGAGTCGGTGGCAGGGGGCAGACGAGCAGTACTTC	CASSLSRWQGADEQYF
TRBV28	.	.	TRBJ1-2	13	TGTGCCAGCAGTAAGGGGCGAACGTTTGGCTACACCTTC	CASSKGRTFGYTF
TRBV28	.	TRBD1	TRBJ1-5	17	TGTGCCAGCACCCCGGGACAGGGAGTGTATAGCAATCAGCCCCAGCATTTT	CASTPGQGVYSNQPQHF
TRBV2	.	.	TRBJ2-3	14	TGTGCCAGCAGTGTTCACAGGGCCACAGATACGCAGTATTTT	CASSVHRATDTQYF
TRBV28	.	TRBD1	TRBJ1-2	15	TGTGCCAGCAGCCGCGGGACAGGGACTAACTATGGCTACACCTTC	CASSRGTGTNYGYTF
TRBV10-2	.	.	TRBJ2-3	15	TGCGCCAGCGCGAGGGGGACCTCTAGCACAGATACGCAGTATTTT	CASARGTSSTDTQYF
TRBV28	.	TRBD1	TRBJ1-5	16	TGTGCCAGCATCACAGCCGGGACAGAAAGTGGTCAGCCCCAGCATTTT	CASITAGTESGQPQHF
TRBV5-1	.	TRBD2	TRBJ2-1	15	TGCGCCAGCAGCTCATCTAGCGGGGGGGCTAATGAGCAGTTCTTC	CASSSSSGGANEQFF
TRBV7-3	.	.	TRBJ2-5	15	TGTGCCAGCAGCCCTAACGTAGGACAGCAAGAGACCCAGTACTTC	CASSPNVGQQETQYF
TRBV7-9	few	.	TRBJ1-6	15	TGTGCCAGCACCCAGGGCGGCACCTATAATTCACCCCTCCACTTT	CASTQGGTYNSPLHF
TRBV6-5	.	.	TRBJ1-4	15	TGTGCCAGCACCCTAGCGAGGGGAACTAATGAAAAACTGTTTTTT	CASTLARGTNEKLFF
TRBV19	.	TRBD1	TRBJ1-5	14	TGTGCCAGTAGTACCGACAGGGGCAATCAGCCCCAGCATTTT	CASSTDRGNQPQHF
TRBV3-1/TRBV3-2	.	TRBD2	TRBJ2-3	16	TGTGCCAGCAGCCAAGATCAATTACGGGGAGGGGATACGCAGTATTTT	CASSQDQLRGGDTQYF
TRBV4-1	.	.	TRBJ1-5	17	TGCGCCAGCAGCCAAGATCAGCGGACTCAGGGCAATCAGCCCCAGCATTTT	CASSQDQRTQGNQPQHF
TRBV5-6	.	TRBD1	TRBJ2-5	14	TGTGCCAGCAGCTTGACCGGGACAGAAGAGACCCAGTACTTC	CASSLTGTEETQYF
TRBV18	.	TRBD2	TRBJ2-3	18	TGTGCCAGCTCACTCGTGGGAGGCGGGGGAACCTCCACAGATACGCAGTATTTT	CASSLVGGGGTSTDTQYF
TRBV3-1/TRBV3-2	.	.	TRBJ1-1	13	TGTGCCAGCAGCCAACAAACCCCGAGCGGAGCTTTCTTT	CASSQQTPSGAFF
TRBV9	.	.	TRBJ2-3	14	TGTGCCAGCAGCGCGTTACAGGGTCCAGATACGCAGTATTTT	CASSALQGPDTQYF
TRBV12-3/TRBV12-4	.	.	TRBJ2-2	12	TGTGCCAGCAGTCGGACAGCCGGGGAGCTGTTTTTT	CASSRTAGELFF
TRBV3-1/TRBV3-2	.	.	TRBJ2-5	13	TGTGCCAGCGGGGGGATGTACCAAGAGACCCAGTACTTC	CASGGMYQETQYF
TRBV28	.	.	TRBJ2-2	14	TGTGCCAGCAGCCCCGGGGGAGGCTCCGGGGAGCTGTTTTTT	CASSPGGGSGELFF
TRBV5-1	.	TRBD2	TRBJ2-1	21	TGCGCCAGCAGCACCCCTCTTCAGACTAGCGGGAGGGGAAGATCCTACAATGAGCAGTTCTTC	CASSTPLQTSGRGRSYNEQFF
TRBV3-1/TRBV3-2	once	TRBD1	TRBJ1-2	16	TGTGCCAGCAGCCACAAACTGACAGGGCCTGTCTATGGCTACACCTTC	CASSHKLTGPVYGYTF
TRBV4-1	.	.	TRBJ1-2	15	TGCGCCAGCAGCCAACTCCCGGGACTGGGCTATGGCTACACCTTC	CASSQLPGLGYGYTF
TRBV19	.	.	TRBJ2-1	14	TGTGCCAGTAGTCCACCGGGGAACTACAATGAGCAGTTCTTC	CASSPPGNYNEQFF
TRBV19	.	TRBD1	TRBJ1-1	16	TGTGCCAGTAGTATCATCAGGGGGACCATGAACACTGAAGCTTTCTTT	CASSIIRGTMNTEAFF
TRBV5-1	.	TRBD1	TRBJ2-3	13	TGCGCCAGCAGGACAGGGGGCGCAGATACGCAGTATTTT	CASRTGGADTQYF
TRBV5-6	.	.	TRBJ1-4	16	TGTGCCAGCAGCTTGGCCGGGACTGCAACTAATGAAAAACTGTTTTTT	CASSLAGTATNEKLFF
TRBV28	.	TRBD1	TRBJ1-1	15	TGTGCCAGCAGTTTAGCGGGACAGATGAACACTGAAGCTTTCTTT	CASSLAGQMNTEAFF
TRBV28	.	TRBD1	TRBJ2-7	17	TGTGCCAGCACACGGGGGACAGGGGCCGTTCATGCCTACGAGCAGTACTTC	CASTRGTGAVHAYEQYF
TRBV19	.	.	TRBJ1-2	13	TGTGCCAGTAGTATCATGGGGAGCTATGGCTACACCTTC	CASSIMGSYGYTF
TRBV30	.	.	TRBJ2-3	14	TGTGCCTGGAGGTCAGGGCATTCGAAAGATACGCAGTATTTT	CAWRSGHSKDTQYF
TRBV20-1	.	.	TRBJ1-1	14	TGCAGTGCTAGTCTAGGGAGCTCAAACACTGAAGCTTTCTTT	CSASLGSSNTEAFF
TRBV19	.	TRBD1	TRBJ2-7	13	TGTGCCAGTAGTAAAGACAGGGGCGACGAGCAGTACTTC	CASSKDRGDEQYF
TRBV6-1	.	.	TRBJ1-2	15	TGTGCCAGCAGTGATGGAGTTCTACGTAACTATGGCTACACCTTC	CASSDGVLRNYGYTF
TRBV24-1	.	.	TRBJ2-5	15	TGTGCCACCAGTGATTTTGGGCAGGGGGGAGAGACCCAGTACTTC	CATSDFGQGGETQYF